The 10 T cell receptor beta chains given below trace back to one sample, sequenced in a study of shared clonotypes between healthy human individuals. TCRdb keeps only in-frame clones here, not all; method: immunoSEQ multiplex PCR. Altogether roughly 2,300,000 clones are present, roughly 92% being singletons, with the ten largest covering around 0.4%. The specimen sequenced was naive CD4+ T cells from PBMCs. Subset described: CD45RA+ positively selected. These receptors originate from a young man in good health. Some clones in this sample may be carry-over from other donors' samples.

V and J are TRBV2 and TRBJ2-7, with TRBD2 matching 7 bases. The germline CDR1 and CDR2 sequences are SNHLY and FYNNEI. V trimming: 2 bases; J trimming: 5 bases; junction bases outside the gene matches: 9. The CDR3 extends over 15 amino acids. The CDR3 sequence: CASSESGRNPHEQYF. DNA of the CDR3: TGTGCCAGCAGTGAATCCGGGAGGAACCCCCACGAGCAGTACTTC.

This chain uses TRBV28 with TRBJ1-2; D is unclear. The CDR3 is 12 residues long. Germline V CDR1 and CDR2: MDHEN, SYDVKM. V was trimmed by 5 bases and J by 3 bases, leaving 7 bases between them. CDR3 protein: CASSVWDYGYTF. CDR3 in DNA: TGTGCCAGCAGTGTCTGGGACTATGGCTACACCTTC.

On this clone itself: Additional DNA sequences in this sample encode the identical CDR3. The V call is TRBV9, the J call TRBJ2-5; D remains ambiguous. Germline lookup yields CDR1 SGDLS and CDR2 YYNGEE. The CDR3 runs to 12 residues. Deletions cut 0 bases from V and 5 bases from J, with 5 bases between. Written as DNA, the CDR3 is TGTGCCAGCAGCGTAGGCCAGGAGACCCAGTACTTC. This sequence encodes CASSVGQETQYF.

The chain joins TRBV6-1 to TRBJ2-5; 13 positions agree with TRBD2. The CDR3 spans 15 residues. In germline, CDR1 is MNHNS, CDR2 SASEGT. V trimming: 4 bases; J trimming: 2 bases; junction bases outside the gene matches: 1. The CDR3 DNA sequence: TGTGCCAGCAGTGTGGGACTAGCGGGACAAGAGACCCAGTACTTC. It specifies CASSVGLAGQETQYF.

This chain joins TRBV14 and TRBJ1-4; 7 bases are shared with TRBD1. CDR3 length equals 16 residues. Germline lookup yields CDR1 SGHDN and CDR2 FVKESK. V was clipped by 4 bases and J by 8 bases; unmatched bases: 13. CDR3 residues: CASSPLGGGKGEKLFF. As DNA, the CDR3 is TGTGCCAGCAGCCCCTTGGGAGGGGGCAAGGGAGAAAAACTGTTTTTT.

The rearrangement uses TRBV2 and TRBJ2-1; TRBD2 matches at 9 bases. The germline V gene encodes CDR1 SNHLY and CDR2 FYNNEI. J lost 5 bases, V lost 6 bases, and 5 bases had no gene match. This CDR3 region has 14 residues. DNA of the CDR3: TGTGCCAGCAGCCCGACTAGCGGTAACAATGAGCAGTTCTTC. Residues: CASSPTSGNNEQFF.

This clone was seen more than once but under ten times. CDR3 amino acids: CASSSRQGGTGELFF. The CDR3 DNA sequence: TGTGCCAGCAGCTCACGACAGGGTGGCACCGGGGAGCTGTTTTTT. The chain links TRBV7-6 to TRBJ2-2; TRBD1 matches at 7 bases. J gave up 4 bases and V 4 bases, and 6 bases lay outside the gene matches. The CDR3 totals 15 residues. Germline V gene sequence: CDR1 SGHVS, CDR2 FNYEAQ.

In its sample, this clone was seen once. The chain links TRBV5-6 to TRBJ2-7, with D unresolved. The V end was cut by 1 base, the J end by 4 bases, with 6 bases between. Germline V CDR1 and CDR2: SGHDT, YYEEEE. This CDR3 spans 12 amino acids. CDR3 amino acids: CASSLLTYEQYF. DNA for the CDR3: TGTGCCAGCAGCTTGCTTACGTACGAGCAGTACTTC.

The genes are TRBV6-1 and TRBJ2-3; a possible D gene is TRBD2 (6 bases). CDR1 is MNHNS and CDR2 is SASEGT in the germline V gene. V was trimmed by 5 bases and J by 1 base, leaving 13 bases between them. This CDR3 contains 15 residues. CDR3 in amino acids: CASSKSGGGTDTQYF. As DNA, the CDR3 is TGTGCCAGCAGTAAGAGCGGAGGGGGCACAGATACGCAGTATTTT.

About this clone itself: The same CDR3 is also encoded by other DNA sequences in this sample. This chain links TRBV5-1 with TRBJ1-2; D gene unclear. The V end was cut by 0 bases, the J end by 2 bases, with 8 bases between. In germline, CDR1 is SGHRS, CDR2 YFSETQ. This CDR3 spans 14 amino acids. The CDR3 DNA reads as TGCGCCAGCAGCTTGGACGCGGGCAACTATGGCTACACCTTC. This translates into CASSLDAGNYGYTF.